This passage covers 25 T cell receptor beta chains from one sample sequenced in a study of cytomegalovirus exposure and HLA in healthy donors. Here immunoSEQ multiplex PCR was the method, and the copy in TCRdb shows in-frame clones only, minus some. Seen here are 200,000 or so clones, 84% observed once, and the top ten hold 13%. The specimen sequenced was PBMCs. Source of these receptors: a woman in her twenties or thirties in good health and CMV-seropositive.

The J gene is TRBJ1-1, the V gene TRBV29-1, with TRBD1 identical over 8 bases. The CDR3 totals 13 residues. Germline trimming cut 6 bases from V and 4 bases from J; bases unmatched to any gene: 7. CDR1 and CDR2 (germline): SQVTM, ANQGSEA. The CDR3 DNA sequence: TGCAGCGTCGTCGACAGGGGAGGCACTGAAGCTTTCTTT. Residues: CSVVDRGGTEAFF.

This sequence joins TRBV27 and TRBJ1-1; 7 bases line up with TRBD1. Germline lookup yields CDR1 MNHEY and CDR2 SMNVEV (reference sequence). J was trimmed by 2 bases and V by 6 bases; bases with no gene match: 6. The CDR3 extends over 14 amino acids. CDR3: CASRSRGANTEAFF. For the CDR3, the DNA is TGTGCCAGCAGAAGCAGGGGGGCTAACACTGAAGCTTTCTTT.

The genes are TRBV11-3 and TRBJ2-2; TRBD2 is a possible D gene (6 bases). CDR3 length: 16 amino acids. Germline CDR1 reads SGHNT; CDR2 reads YENEEA. The V end lost 1 base, the J end lost 1 base, and 10 bases lay between the germline ends. In nucleotides, the CDR3 is TGTGCCAGCAGCTTAGGTGGGAGGATGAACACCGGGGAGCTGTTTTTT. The encoded protein is CASSLGGRMNTGELFF.

V usage is TRBV4-1 and J usage is TRBJ1-2, with a weak D call TRBD1 (5 bases). The CDR3 contains 15 residues. Germline assignment: CDR1 MGHRA and CDR2 YSYEKL. Deletions cut 4 bases from V and 4 bases from J, with 16 bases between. In DNA, the CDR3 is TGCGCCAGCAGCCCGCAGCTGTCGACAGCCTATGGCTACACCTTC. Its translation is CASSPQLSTAYGYTF.

The genes are TRBV7-8 and TRBJ2-7; tentative D call: TRBD1 (5 bases). V dropped 5 bases and J dropped 3 bases, with 8 bases sitting between them. The CDR3 is 12 amino acids. CDR1 SGHVS and CDR2 FQNEAQ come from the germline V gene. CDR3 nucleotide sequence: TGTGCCAGCAGCCATGACAGCTACGAGCAGTACTTC. Its protein is CASSHDSYEQYF.

This chain's CDR3 is CASSDSSKTGALTEAFF. The CDR3 DNA follows: TGTGCCAGCAGTGACTCGAGTAAGACAGGGGCGCTCACTGAAGCTTTCTTT. V usage is TRBV6-4 and J usage is TRBJ1-1, with 8 bases aligning to TRBD1. The CDR3 loop spans 17 amino acids. Germline assignment: CDR1 MRHNA and CDR2 SNTAGT. The J segment lost 4 bases and the V segment lost 0 bases, leaving 10 bases of the junction unmatched.

The chain uses TRBV4-2 and TRBJ1-2; 7 bases map to TRBD1. Looked up from germline, CDR1 is LGHNA and CDR2 is YNFKEQ. The CDR3 has 13 residues. The V and J ends lost 5 bases and 8 bases, in that order; junction bases with no gene match: 8. The CDR3 coding sequence is TGTGCCAGCAGCGACAGGGAGCCGAGAGGCTACACCTTC. This encodes CASSDREPRGYTF.

The rearrangement joins TRBV30 to TRBJ1-1; 9 nucleotides match TRBD1. After removal of 1 base from V and 4 bases from J, the junction contained 1 base not matched to a gene. The CDR3 covers 13 residues. The V gene's germline CDR1 is GTSNPN and CDR2 SVGIG (reference sequence). CDR3: CAWSATGGTEAFF. The CDR3 nucleotides are TGTGCCTGGAGTGCGACAGGGGGCACTGAAGCTTTCTTT.

The rearrangement uses TRBV19 and TRBJ1-2, with 7 bases lining up with TRBD1. This CDR3 spans 16 amino acids. Germline values: CDR1 LNHDA, CDR2 SQIVND (reference sequence). With 7 bases clipped from V and 5 bases from J, the junction kept 16 bases outside the gene matches. The CDR3 bases are TGTGCCAGTATCGAAAGGATCAGGGGGGCCAGATATGGCTACACCTTC. This encodes CASIERIRGARYGYTF.

The chain combines TRBV25-1 with TRBJ1-4; D is perhaps TRBD1 (5 bases). Germline assignment: CDR1 MGHDK and CDR2 SYGVNS. This CDR3 contains 14 residues. V lost 3 bases to trimming and J lost 7 bases, with 12 bases between them. CDR3 in DNA: TGTGCCAGCAGTGATAGGGGCTTCGGTGAAAAACTGTTTTTT. This gives the protein CASSDRGFGEKLFF.

J is TRBJ1-5 and V is TRBV6-5; D is perhaps TRBD1 (5 bases). V was trimmed by 0 bases and J by 7 bases, leaving 10 bases between them. CDR1 and CDR2 from the germline V gene are MNHEY and SVGAGI. The CDR3 has 14 residues. The CDR3: CASSYSQGDQPQHF. DNA for the CDR3: TGTGCCAGCAGTTACTCCCAGGGCGACCAGCCCCAGCATTTT.

This chain joins TRBV7-3 and TRBJ2-5, with no clear D. Trimming shortened V by 10 bases and J by 5 bases, and 23 bases separated the two germline ends. In germline, CDR1 is SGHTA, CDR2 FQGTGA. CDR3 length: 15 amino acids. The CDR3 protein is CATFPLPGTRETQYF. CDR3 DNA sequence: TGTGCCACCTTCCCCCTCCCGGGTACGCGGGAGACCCAGTACTTC.

There are a few counts of this clone. This chain joins TRBV29-1 and TRBJ1-2; D ambiguous. Germline CDR1 and CDR2: SQVTM and ANQGSEA. V was clipped by 7 bases and J by 6 bases, with 15 bases between them. The length of the CDR3 is 12 residues. In DNA, the CDR3 is TGCAGCGCCATAGCGGTTGGCGATGGCTACACCTTC. Encoded protein: CSAIAVGDGYTF.

This sequence joins TRBV11-2 and TRBJ2-7; 9 nucleotides align to TRBD2. CDR1 SGHAT and CDR2 FQNNGV come from the germline V gene. The CDR3 contains 14 residues. The V and J ends lost 4 bases and 2 bases, in that order; junction bases with no gene match: 3. Here the CDR3 reads CASSSGLATYEQYF. CDR3 sequence (DNA): TGTGCCAGCAGCTCGGGACTAGCAACCTACGAGCAGTACTTC.

This chain connects TRBV6-5 to TRBJ2-7; D not resolved. Germline V gene lookup returns CDR1 MNHEY and CDR2 SVGAGI. The CDR3 is 14 residues long. V was cut by 4 bases and J by 0 bases, with 10 bases left in between. The CDR3 region is CASSFQESSYEQYF. The CDR3 nucleotides read TGTGCCAGCAGTTTTCAGGAATCCTCCTACGAGCAGTACTTC.

This clone has just a few counts. This chain joins TRBV2 and TRBJ1-5; 7 bases agree with TRBD1. The CDR3 consists of 15 residues. Germline CDR1 SNHLY, CDR2 FYNNEI. J was trimmed by 1 base and V by 6 bases; bases with no gene match: 6. The CDR3 nucleotides read TGTGCCAGCAGCGGTCGCAGGGGGAGCAATCAGCCCCAGCATTTT. Its protein product is CASSGRRGSNQPQHF.

In this sample, this clone turned up once. The chain has TRBV18 and TRBJ1-1; no firm D call. CDR3 length: 16 amino acids. With 0 bases removed from V and 4 bases from J, the gap between germline ends came to 15 bases. Germline V CDR1 and CDR2: KGHSH, LQKENI. CDR3 protein: CASSPPFRSSGTEAFF. The CDR3 DNA is TGTGCCAGCTCACCACCTTTTCGGTCATCCGGCACTGAAGCTTTCTTT.

The chain employs TRBV7-9 and TRBJ1-2; no definite D call. CDR1 is SEHNR and CDR2 is FQNEAQ in the germline V gene (reference sequence). The length of the CDR3 is 14 residues. V dropped 4 bases and J dropped 1 base, with 10 bases sitting between them. The CDR3 sequence is CASSYVERNYGYTF. CDR3 DNA sequence: TGTGCCAGCAGCTATGTGGAGCGTAACTATGGCTACACCTTC.

This clone has a handful of counts. The gene calls are TRBV6-6 and TRBJ1-5; the D gene is possibly TRBD1 (6 bases). With 0 bases removed from V and 2 bases from J, the gap between germline ends came to 11 bases. CDR3 length: 16 residues. The germline V gene has CDR1 MNHNY and CDR2 SVGAGI (reference sequence). The CDR3 sequence: CASSYSSRTGNQPQHF. CDR3 DNA: TGTGCCAGCAGTTACTCGAGTCGGACAGGCAATCAGCCCCAGCATTTT.

The rearrangement links TRBV10-3 to TRBJ2-1; 11 bases are shared with TRBD2. V lost 5 bases to trimming and J lost 11 bases; unmatched junction nucleotides: 8. Per the germline V gene, CDR1 is ENHRY and CDR2 is SYGVKD. This CDR3 comprises 14 residues. DNA for the CDR3: TGTGCCATCAGTCCCGGGACTAGCGGTGCCAAGCAGTTCTTC. It yields the protein CAISPGTSGAKQFF.

The V and J genes are TRBV13 and TRBJ2-7; 7 bases align to TRBD2. This CDR3 contains 14 residues. The ends lost 1 base at V and 8 bases at J; junction bases unmatched: 8. Germline V gene lookup returns CDR1 PRHDT and CDR2 FYEKMQ (reference sequence). The CDR3 DNA reads as TGTGCCAGCAGCTTAGAGGGAGGGTGGGAAAAGCAGTACTTC. Translation gives CASSLEGGWEKQYF.

The V gene is TRBV6-1, the J gene TRBJ2-7; tentatively, D is TRBD2 (5 bases). The CDR3 covers 12 residues. Germline loops: CDR1 MNHNS, CDR2 SASEGT. V was cut by 0 bases and J by 6 bases, with 6 bases left in between. CDR3 DNA: TGTGCCAGCAGTGAAGCGAGGGTCGAGCAGTACTTC. Its protein product is CASSEARVEQYF.

This chain uses TRBV5-4 with TRBJ2-3, with D possibly being TRBD2 (5 bases). The CDR3 contains 14 residues. CDR1 SGHNT and CDR2 YYREEE come from the germline V gene (reference sequence). Between the trimmed V and J ends, which lost 3 bases and 6 bases, there was a span of 14 bases. The CDR3 nucleotides are TGTGCCAGCAGCTCTCCGGGAATAGGTGATACGCAGTATTTT. It is translated as CASSSPGIGDTQYF.

V gene TRBV29-1 combines with J gene TRBJ1-2; D not resolved. The CDR3 runs 12 residues. The germline gives CDR1 SQVTM, CDR2 ANQGSEA. V was clipped by 1 base and J by 10 bases, with 13 bases between them. Here the CDR3 reads CSVEGQPEDYTF. In DNA form, the CDR3 reads TGCAGCGTTGAAGGGCAGCCCGAGGACTACACCTTC.

Regarding this clone: The same CDR3 can be traced to other DNA sequences in this sample. The chain uses TRBV28 and TRBJ2-7; 7 nucleotides align to TRBD1. V was clipped by 4 bases and J by 2 bases; unmatched bases: 5. From germline, CDR1 is MDHEN and CDR2 SYDVKM. The CDR3 runs to 14 residues. The CDR3 region is CASSSPGQPYEQYF. The CDR3 coding sequence is TGTGCCAGCAGTTCTCCGGGACAGCCCTACGAGCAGTACTTC.